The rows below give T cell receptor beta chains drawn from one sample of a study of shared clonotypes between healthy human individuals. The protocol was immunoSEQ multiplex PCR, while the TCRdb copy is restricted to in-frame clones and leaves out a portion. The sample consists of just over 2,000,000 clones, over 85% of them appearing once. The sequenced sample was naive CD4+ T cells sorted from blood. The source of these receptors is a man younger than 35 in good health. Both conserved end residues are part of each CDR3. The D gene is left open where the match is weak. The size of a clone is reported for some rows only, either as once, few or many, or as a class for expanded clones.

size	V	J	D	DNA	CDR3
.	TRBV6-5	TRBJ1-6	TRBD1	TGTGCCAGCAGTTTCACCGGGACAGGGACTAATTCACCCCTCCACTTT	CASSFTGTGTNSPLHF
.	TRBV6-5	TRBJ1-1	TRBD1	TGTGCCAGCAGTTACGCAGGGGGCACGGGGGATGAAGCTTTCTTT	CASSYAGGTGDEAFF
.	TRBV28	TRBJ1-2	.	TGTGCCAGCAGTTTAAAAACCAACTATGGCTACACCTTC	CASSLKTNYGYTF
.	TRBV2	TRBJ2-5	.	TGTGCCAGCAGTGGGGGGTGGCAAGAGACCCAGTACTTC	CASSGGWQETQYF
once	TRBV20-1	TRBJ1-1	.	TGCAGTGCTGCTCAAACAGATGCAGCTTTCTTT	CSAAQTDAAFF
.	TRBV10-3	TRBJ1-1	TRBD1	TGTGCCATCAGTCCGACAGGGATTAACACTGAAGCTTTCTTT	CAISPTGINTEAFF
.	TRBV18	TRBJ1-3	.	TGTGCCAGCTCACAAGACGTCAACTCTGGAAACACCATATATTTT	CASSQDVNSGNTIYF
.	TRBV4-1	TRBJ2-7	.	TGCGCCAGCAGCCAAACGGACTGGGGGTCCTACGAGCAGTACTTC	CASSQTDWGSYEQYF
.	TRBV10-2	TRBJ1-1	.	TGCGCCAGCAGTGACAGGGGAAACACTGAAGCTTTCTTT	CASSDRGNTEAFF
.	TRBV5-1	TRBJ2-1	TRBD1	TGCGCCAGCAGCTTGGCCGGGACAGGGGTTCCCAATGAGCAGTTCTTC	CASSLAGTGVPNEQFF
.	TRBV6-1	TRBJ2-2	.	TGTGCCAGCAGAGCAACGCTAATGAACACCGGGGAGCTGTTTTTT	CASRATLMNTGELFF
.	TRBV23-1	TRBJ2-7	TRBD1	TGCGCCAGCAGTCAATCAAGGGACAGGGGCCGCGAGCAGTACTTC	CASSQSRDRGREQYF
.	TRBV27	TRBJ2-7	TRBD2	TGTGCCAGCAGCCTCGACGGAGGGACTAGCTCCTACGAGCAGTACTTC	CASSLDGGTSSYEQYF
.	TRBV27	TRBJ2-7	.	TGTGCCAGCAGTCCCCGGGGACCGGCAACCCAAACCTACGAGCAGTACTTC	CASSPRGPATQTYEQYF
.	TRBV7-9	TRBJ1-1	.	TGTGCCAGCAGCTTCCCAGGGGCTGCGAACACTGAAGCTTTCTTT	CASSFPGAANTEAFF
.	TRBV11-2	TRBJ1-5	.	TGTGCCAGCAGCTTAGGGGGGAGGAATCAGCCCCAGCATTTT	CASSLGGRNQPQHF
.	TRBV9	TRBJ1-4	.	TGTGCCAGCAGCGTAGAGATCGGGACTAATGAAAAACTGTTTTTT	CASSVEIGTNEKLFF
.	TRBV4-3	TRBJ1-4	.	TGCGCCAGCAGCACCCGGGGTTCAACTAATGAAAAACTGTTTTTT	CASSTRGSTNEKLFF
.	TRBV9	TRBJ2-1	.	TGTGCCAGCAGCGTATTAGTTGTCGACAATGAGCAGTTCTTC	CASSVLVVDNEQFF
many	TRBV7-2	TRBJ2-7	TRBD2	TGTGCCAGCAGCCGGACTAGCGACTCCTACGAGCAGTACTTC	CASSRTSDSYEQYF
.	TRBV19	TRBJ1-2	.	TGTGCCAGTAGTGCCCGGAATAACTATGGCTACACCTTC	CASSARNNYGYTF
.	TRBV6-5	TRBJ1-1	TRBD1	TGTGCCAGCAGTTACCAGGGACAGATGAACACTGAAGCTTTCTTT	CASSYQGQMNTEAFF
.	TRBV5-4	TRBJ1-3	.	TGTGCCAGCAGCTTGGGGACGGCGGGAAACACCATATATTTT	CASSLGTAGNTIYF
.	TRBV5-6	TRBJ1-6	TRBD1	TGTGCCAGCAGCTGGGGTAGGGGACAGGACCTTAATTCACCCCTCCACTTT	CASSWGRGQDLNSPLHF
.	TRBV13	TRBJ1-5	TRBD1	TGTGCCAGCAGCCGAACAAGACAGGGGGGCAATCAGCCCCAGCATTTT	CASSRTRQGGNQPQHF
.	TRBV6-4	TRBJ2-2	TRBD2	TGTGCCAGCAGTGGGGGGGCTAGCGGGACCGCGAACACCGGGGAGCTGTTTTTT	CASSGGASGTANTGELFF
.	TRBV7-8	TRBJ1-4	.	TGTGCCAGCAGCGACACCGGTCGGGGTGAAAAACTGTTTTTT	CASSDTGRGEKLFF